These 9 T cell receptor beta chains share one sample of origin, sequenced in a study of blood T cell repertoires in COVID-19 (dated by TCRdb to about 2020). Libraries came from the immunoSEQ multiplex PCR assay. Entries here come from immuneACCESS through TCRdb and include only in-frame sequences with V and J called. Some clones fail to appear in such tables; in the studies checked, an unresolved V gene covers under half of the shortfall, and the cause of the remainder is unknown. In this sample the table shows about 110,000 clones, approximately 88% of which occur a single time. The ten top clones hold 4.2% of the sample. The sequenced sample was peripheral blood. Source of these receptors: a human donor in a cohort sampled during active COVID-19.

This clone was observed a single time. The CDR3 sequence is CASQGLNTEAFF. Here the CDR3 DNA reads TGTGCCTCACAGGGGTTAAACACTGAAGCTTTCTTT. This chain links TRBV30 with TRBJ1-1, with 7 bases identical to TRBD1. The CDR3 length is 12 residues. CDR1 and CDR2 from the germline V gene are GTSNPN and SVGIG (reference sequence). Trimming at V came to 7 bases and at J to 2 bases, leaving 4 bases not matched to a gene.

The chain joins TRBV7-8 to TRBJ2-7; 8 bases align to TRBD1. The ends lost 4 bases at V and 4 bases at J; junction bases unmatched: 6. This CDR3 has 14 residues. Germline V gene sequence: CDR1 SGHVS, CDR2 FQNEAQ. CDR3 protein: CASSYRDRLYEQYF. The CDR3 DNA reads TGTGCCAGCAGCTACCGGGACAGGCTATACGAGCAGTACTTC.

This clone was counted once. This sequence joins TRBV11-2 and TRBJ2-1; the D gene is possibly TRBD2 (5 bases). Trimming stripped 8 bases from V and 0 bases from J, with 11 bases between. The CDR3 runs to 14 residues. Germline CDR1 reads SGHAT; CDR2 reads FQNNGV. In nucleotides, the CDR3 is TGTGCCAGCGGCGGACTTAGCTCCTACAATGAGCAGTTCTTC. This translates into CASGGLSSYNEQFF.

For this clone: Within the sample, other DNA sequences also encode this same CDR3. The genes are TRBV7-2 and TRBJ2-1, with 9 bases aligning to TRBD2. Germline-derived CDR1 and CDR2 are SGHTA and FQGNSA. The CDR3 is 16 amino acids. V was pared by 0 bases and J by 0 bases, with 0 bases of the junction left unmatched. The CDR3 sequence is CASSLASGSSYNEQFF. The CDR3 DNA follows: TGTGCCAGCAGCTTAGCTAGCGGGAGCTCCTACAATGAGCAGTTCTTC. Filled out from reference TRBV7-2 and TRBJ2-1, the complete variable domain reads GAGVSQSPSNKVTEKGKDVELRCDPISGHTALYWYRQSLGQGLEFLIYFQGNSAPDKSGLPSDRFSAERTGGSVSTLTIQRTQQEDSAVYLCASSLASGSSYNEQFFGPGTRLTVL.

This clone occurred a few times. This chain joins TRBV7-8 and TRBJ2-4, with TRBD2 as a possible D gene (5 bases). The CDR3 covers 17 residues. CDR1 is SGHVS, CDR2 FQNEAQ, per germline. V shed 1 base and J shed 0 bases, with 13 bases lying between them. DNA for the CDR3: TGTGCCAGCAGCTTAGTTGCTAGCTCCTTAGCCAAAAACATTCAGTACTTC. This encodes CASSLVASSLAKNIQYF. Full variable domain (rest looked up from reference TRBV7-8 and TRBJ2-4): GAGVSQSPRYKVAKRGQDVALRCDPISGHVSLFWYQQALGQGPEFLTYFQNEAQLDKSGLPSDRFFAERPEGSVSTLKIQRTQQEDSAVYLCASSLVASSLAKNIQYFGAGTRLSVL.

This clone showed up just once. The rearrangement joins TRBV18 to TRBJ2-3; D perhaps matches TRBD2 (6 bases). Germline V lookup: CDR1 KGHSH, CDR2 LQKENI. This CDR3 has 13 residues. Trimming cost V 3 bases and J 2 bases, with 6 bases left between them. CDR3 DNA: TGTGCCAGCTCACCGCGGGACACAGATACGCAGTATTTT. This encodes CASSPRDTDTQYF.

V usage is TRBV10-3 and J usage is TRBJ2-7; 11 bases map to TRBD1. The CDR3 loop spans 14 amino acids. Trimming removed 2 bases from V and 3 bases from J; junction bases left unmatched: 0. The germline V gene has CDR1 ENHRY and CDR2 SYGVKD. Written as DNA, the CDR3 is TGTGCCATCAGTGAGGGGACAGGGGGCTACGAGCAGTACGTC. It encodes CAISEGTGGYEQYV.

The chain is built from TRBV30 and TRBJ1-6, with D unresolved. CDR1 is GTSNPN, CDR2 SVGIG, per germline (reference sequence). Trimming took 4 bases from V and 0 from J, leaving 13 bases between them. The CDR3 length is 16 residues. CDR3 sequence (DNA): TGTGCCTGGAAGCTCCCGCAAAGCTCCTATAATTCACCCCTCCACTTT. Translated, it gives CAWKLPQSSYNSPLHF. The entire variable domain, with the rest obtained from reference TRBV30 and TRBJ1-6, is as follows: SQTIHQWPATLVQPVGSPLSLECTVEGTSNPNLYWYRQAAGRGLQLLFYSVGIGQISSEVPQNLSASRPQDRQFILSSKKLLLSDSGFYLCAWKLPQSSYNSPLHFGNGTRLTVT.

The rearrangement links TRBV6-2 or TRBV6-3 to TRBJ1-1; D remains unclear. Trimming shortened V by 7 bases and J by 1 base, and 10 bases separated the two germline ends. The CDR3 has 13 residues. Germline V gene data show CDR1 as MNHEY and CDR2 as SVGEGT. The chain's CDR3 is CASTPSGNTEAFF. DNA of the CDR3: TGTGCCAGCACCCCATCGGGGAACACTGAAGCTTTCTTT.